The rows below give T cell receptor beta chains drawn from one sample of a study of blood T cells in healthy people across ages. TCRdb analysed the 5' RACE reads with MiXCR anew, one entry per CDR3 protein. The table lists about 1.6 million distinct CDR3 sequences, around 36% of them singletons. Sequenced input: blood. These receptors came from a woman aged 25 to 39 in good health. The CDR3 runs from the conserved cysteine through the conserved F or W. The D gene is left open where the match is weak. For some rows the clone size is stated as once, few or many, or as a class when expanded; others skip it.

>-|once|TRBV11-2|TRBJ2-2
CASSPRGAQYTGELFF
TGTGCCAGCAGCCCCCGGGGAGCACAGTACACCGGGGAGCTGTTTTTT
>TRBD1|-|TRBV2|TRBJ1-1
CASSELAGGAYDTEAFF
TGTGCCAGCAGTGAACTGGCAGGGGGCGCTTATGACACTGAAGCTTTCTTT
>-|once|TRBV20-1|TRBJ2-4
CSASERRADIQYF
TGCAGTGCTAGCGAACGGCGTGCGGACATTCAGTACTTC
>-|-|TRBV5-1|TRBJ1-1
CASSLGGNGANTEAFF
TGCGCCAGCAGCTTGGGTGGGAATGGGGCGAACACTGAAGCTTTCTTT
>-|-|TRBV7-2|TRBJ1-1
CASSLEGRRGLNTEAFF
TGTGCCAGCAGCTTAGAAGGTCGCAGGGGCCTGAACACTGAAGCTTTCTTT
>-|many|TRBV29-1|TRBJ1-2
CSVDWGLGYTF
TGCAGCGTTGATTGGGGTCTTGGCTACACCTTC
>TRBD1|once|TRBV20-1|TRBJ1-5
CSASPQGAPLSNQPQHF
TGCAGTGCTAGTCCACAGGGGGCCCCCCTTAGCAATCAGCCCCAGCATTTT
>-|few|TRBV12-3/TRBV12-4|TRBJ1-5
CASSGQKYQPQHF
TGTGCCAGCAGCGGACAGAAATATCAGCCCCAGCATTTT
>-|-|TRBV29-1|TRBJ2-2
CSVGANTGELFF
TGCAGCGTTGGAGCTAACACCGGGGAGCTGTTTTTT
>TRBD2|-|TRBV28|TRBJ2-7
CASSQGLAGEPDEQYF
TGTGCCAGCAGTCAGGGACTAGCGGGAGAGCCGGACGAGCAGTACTTC
>-|-|TRBV24-1|TRBJ2-1
CATSDKDSPVGNEQFF
TGTGCCACCAGTGATAAAGACAGCCCTGTGGGCAATGAGCAGTTCTTC
>TRBD1|few|TRBV20-1|TRBJ2-5
CSARGDRAVETQYF
TGCAGTGCTAGAGGGGACAGGGCGGTAGAGACCCAGTACTTC
>-|-|TRBV12-3/TRBV12-4|TRBJ2-2
CASSPLLASGELFF
TGTGCCAGCAGTCCCCTTCTAGCCTCCGGGGAGCTGTTTTTT
>-|-|TRBV7-3|TRBJ2-1
CASSLMGQGGSYNEQFF
TGTGCCAGCAGCTTAATGGGGCAGGGGGGCTCCTACAATGAGCAGTTCTTC
>-|few|TRBV7-9|TRBJ2-1
CASYREPNYLSYNEQFF
TGTGCCAGCTACCGGGAACCTAATTACCTGTCCTACAATGAGCAGTTCTTC
>-|-|TRBV27|TRBJ2-7
CASSPFGPGSYEQYF
TGTGCCAGCAGCCCTTTTGGCCCGGGGTCCTACGAGCAGTACTTC
>TRBD2|many|TRBV7-3|TRBJ2-3
CASSSGLAADTQYF
TGTGCCAGCAGCTCAGGACTAGCGGCGGATACGCAGTATTTT
>-|-|TRBV3-1|TRBJ2-5
CASSQDRLAETQYF
TGTGCCAGCAGCCAAGATCGCCTAGCGGAGACCCAGTACTTC
>-|few|TRBV16|TRBJ1-4
CASSGAANEKLFF
TGTGCCAGCAGCGGCGCGGCCAATGAAAAACTGTTTTTT
>-|-|TRBV5-1|TRBJ1-1
CASSLGHGTEAFF
TGCGCCAGCAGCCTAGGACATGGCACTGAAGCTTTCTTT
>TRBD2|-|TRBV6-1|TRBJ2-1
CASGTRGGDEQFF
TGTGCCAGCGGGACTAGAGGCGGCGATGAGCAGTTCTTC
>TRBD2|-|TRBV7-6|TRBJ2-3
CASSGGEADTQYF
TGTGCCAGCTCCGGGGGGGAGGCAGATACGCAGTATTTT
>-|-|TRBV7-9|TRBJ1-4
CASSSSGLGNEKLFF
TGTGCCAGCAGCTCGAGCGGGTTGGGTAATGAAAAACTGTTTTTT
>-|-|TRBV2|TRBJ1-5
CASRLRENQPQHF
TGTGCCAGCAGACTTAGGGAAAATCAGCCCCAGCATTTT
>-|many|TRBV4-2|TRBJ2-5
CASSQDPREWETQYF
TGTGCCAGCAGCCAAGATCCGCGGGAATGGGAGACCCAGTACTTC
>-|-|TRBV7-2|TRBJ2-7
CASSLEVVGAYEQYF
TGTGCCAGCAGCTTAGAGGTCGTGGGGGCATACGAGCAGTACTTC
>-|once|TRBV5-1|TRBJ2-2
CASSIQKEAGELFF
TGCGCCAGCAGCATCCAAAAGGAGGCCGGGGAGCTGTTTTTT
>TRBD2|-|TRBV7-9|TRBJ2-1
CASSLAILTSGRAKADEQFF
TGTGCCAGCAGCTTAGCCATTCTGACTAGCGGGAGGGCAAAGGCCGATGAGCAGTTCTTC
>TRBD1|many|TRBV20-1|TRBJ1-2
CSAREGTGGLGYTF
TGCAGTGCTAGGGAGGGGACAGGAGGGCTTGGCTACACCTTC
>-|once|TRBV29-1|TRBJ1-1
CSYSRAGWNTEAFF
TGCAGCTACTCACGTGCGGGGTGGAACACTGAAGCTTTCTTT
>TRBD1|-|TRBV5-1|TRBJ1-1
CASSSTGGNLNTEAFF
TGCGCCAGCAGCTCCACAGGGGGAAACTTGAACACTGAAGCTTTCTTT
>-|few|TRBV5-6|TRBJ2-1
CASSFGAPGNEQFF
TGTGCCAGCAGCTTCGGGGCCCCTGGCAATGAGCAGTTCTTC
>TRBD1|-|TRBV7-9|TRBJ2-5
CATRLGQAQETQYF
TGTGCCACCCGTCTGGGACAGGCTCAAGAGACCCAGTACTTC
>-|-|TRBV5-1|TRBJ2-1
CASSLGTSNLQEQFF
TGCGCCAGCAGCTTGGGTACTAGCAACTTACAAGAGCAGTTCTTC
>-|few|TRBV6-4|TRBJ1-1
CASSDGDKYTEAFF
TGTGCCAGCAGTGACGGGGACAAATACACTGAAGCTTTCTTT
>-|-|TRBV29-1|TRBJ2-1
CSAAGAPKNNEQFF
TGCAGCGCCGCCGGTGCCCCCAAGAACAATGAGCAGTTCTTC
>-|-|TRBV10-3|TRBJ1-1
CAISESTRGVNTEAFF
TGTGCCATCAGTGAGTCGACTCGCGGAGTGAACACTGAAGCTTTCTTT
>TRBD2|many|TRBV20-1|TRBJ2-3
CSARGKTSASTDTQYF
TGCAGTGCTAGAGGCAAGACTAGCGCCAGCACAGATACGCAGTATTTT
>-|-|TRBV20-1|TRBJ1-5
CSAKGTLNRPQHF
TGCAGTGCTAAGGGGACCCTCAATCGGCCCCAGCATTTT
>-|-|TRBV27|TRBJ2-4
CASSGGLLKGEQYF
TGTGCCAGCAGTGGGGGACTGTTGAAGGGTGAGCAGTACTTC
>TRBD1|many|TRBV5-1|TRBJ1-2
CASSRDRGNYGYTF
TGTGCCAGCAGCCGGGACAGGGGAAACTATGGCTACACCTTC
>-|-|TRBV12-3/TRBV12-4|TRBJ1-2
CASRSTRTAGYTF
TGTGCCAGCAGGTCAACTAGGACAGCTGGCTACACCTTC